Listed below are T cell receptor beta chains from one sample, sequenced in a study of blood T cell repertoires in COVID-19. Repertoires were generated with immunoSEQ multiplex PCR, while TCRdb's copy carries only in-frame clones and drops some. This sample yields roughly 230,000 clones, of which around 83% are seen a single time; approximately 7% belongs to the top ten. The sequenced sample was peripheral blood. The source is a woman aged 45-59 years with acute or convalescent COVID-19. Both conserved end residues are part of each CDR3. Fields, in order: CDR3 DNA, CDR3 protein, D gene, J gene, clone size, V gene. The D gene is left open where the match is weak. Clone size is stated in some rows and not others, as once, few, many or a class when expanded.

TGTGCCAGCTCCTTCTGGGGGGAGGGCAATCAGCCCCAGCATTTT,CASSFWGEGNQPQHF,NA,TRBJ1-5,NA,TRBV28
TGTGCCAGCAGTGGGGGGTTCACAGATACGCAGTATTTT,CASSGGFTDTQYF,NA,TRBJ2-3,NA,TRBV12-3/TRBV12-4
TGTGCCAGCAGTCACCGGGACAGGGGCTCAACTAATGAAAAACTGTTTTTT,CASSHRDRGSTNEKLFF,TRBD1,TRBJ1-4,NA,TRBV6-6
TGTGCCAGCAGTTTAGCCAGCGGGAGTGGAGAGACCCAGTACTTC,CASSLASGSGETQYF,TRBD2,TRBJ2-5,NA,TRBV28
TGTGCCAGCAGTGTTTACTCGGGACTAGCGGGAGAGACCCAGTACTTC,CASSVYSGLAGETQYF,TRBD2,TRBJ2-5,NA,TRBV6-1
TGTGCCAGCAGTATCCGCAGCGGACCGTCCAACACCGGGGAGCTGTTTTTT,CASSIRSGPSNTGELFF,NA,TRBJ2-2,NA,TRBV2
TGTGCCAGTAGTATAGGGTTGGACAGAATTGAAGCTTTCTTT,CASSIGLDRIEAFF,NA,TRBJ1-1,NA,TRBV19
TGTGCCAGCAGTGATCCGGGACAGCCCACAGATACGCAGTATTTT,CASSDPGQPTDTQYF,TRBD1,TRBJ2-3,NA,TRBV6-1
TGTGCCACCAGCAGAGACCCCAGGGGCTACGAGCAGTACTTC,CATSRDPRGYEQYF,NA,TRBJ2-7,NA,TRBV15
TGTGCCAGCCTAACCTATGGGGGGATAACAGATACGCAGTATTTT,CASLTYGGITDTQYF,NA,TRBJ2-3,NA,TRBV18
TGTGCCACCAGTGATTCTGGGACAGGGGCCCAAGAGACCCAGTACTTC,CATSDSGTGAQETQYF,TRBD1,TRBJ2-5,NA,TRBV24-1
TGTGCCAGCAGCCTCCTCTCCTACACTGAAGCTTTCTTT,CASSLLSYTEAFF,NA,TRBJ1-1,NA,TRBV3-1/TRBV3-2
TGTGCCAGCAGCCAAGGGTGGGGGGGCGGCAATCAGCCCCAGCATTTT,CASSQGWGGGNQPQHF,NA,TRBJ1-5,NA,TRBV3-1/TRBV3-2
TGTGCCAGCAGTGCCCAGGGGAGATCCTATAATTCACCCCTCCACTTT,CASSAQGRSYNSPLHF,NA,TRBJ1-6,NA,TRBV2
TGCGCCAGCAGTGTTATTTACGAGCAGTACTTC,CASSVIYEQYF,NA,TRBJ2-7,NA,TRBV10-2
TGTGCCAGCAGTGAAGCGCTTTGGGGCAGAGAGACCCAGTACTTC,CASSEALWGRETQYF,NA,TRBJ2-5,NA,TRBV2
TGTGCCAGCTCACCCGGGGGGACTAGCACAGATACGCAGTATTTT,CASSPGGTSTDTQYF,TRBD2,TRBJ2-3,once,TRBV18
TGCAGTCAGACAGTCTACGAGCAGTACTTC,CSQTVYEQYF,NA,TRBJ2-7,NA,TRBV29-1
TGTGCCTGGAGTGTGCAGGGGGTTGAAAAACTGTTTTTT,CAWSVQGVEKLFF,TRBD1,TRBJ1-4,few,TRBV30
TGTGCCAGCAGCCAAGATAGCAGGGGCTACAATGAGCAGTTCTTC,CASSQDSRGYNEQFF,NA,TRBJ2-1,NA,TRBV3-1/TRBV3-2
TGTGCCAGCAGCTCGACAGATCGTAATTCACCCCTCCACTTT,CASSSTDRNSPLHF,NA,TRBJ1-6,NA,TRBV7-3
TGTGCCAGCAGGGGTGGCGGGAGGTTCTCAGATACGCAGTATTTT,CASRGGGRFSDTQYF,TRBD2,TRBJ2-3,NA,TRBV28
TGTGCCAGCAGCCAAGACAGGGTAAGCTCCTACGAGCAGTACTTC,CASSQDRVSSYEQYF,NA,TRBJ2-7,NA,TRBV3-1/TRBV3-2
TGTGCCAGCTCGCGAGAACAGGGAGATACGCAGTATTTT,CASSREQGDTQYF,NA,TRBJ2-3,NA,TRBV18
TGTGCCAGCAGCCCGGGACTAGCGGAACTCAATGAGCAGTTCTTC,CASSPGLAELNEQFF,TRBD2,TRBJ2-1,NA,TRBV7-7
TGTGCCAGCAGTTCCATGGACAGGGGCGACTATGGCTACACCTTC,CASSSMDRGDYGYTF,TRBD1,TRBJ1-2,NA,TRBV27